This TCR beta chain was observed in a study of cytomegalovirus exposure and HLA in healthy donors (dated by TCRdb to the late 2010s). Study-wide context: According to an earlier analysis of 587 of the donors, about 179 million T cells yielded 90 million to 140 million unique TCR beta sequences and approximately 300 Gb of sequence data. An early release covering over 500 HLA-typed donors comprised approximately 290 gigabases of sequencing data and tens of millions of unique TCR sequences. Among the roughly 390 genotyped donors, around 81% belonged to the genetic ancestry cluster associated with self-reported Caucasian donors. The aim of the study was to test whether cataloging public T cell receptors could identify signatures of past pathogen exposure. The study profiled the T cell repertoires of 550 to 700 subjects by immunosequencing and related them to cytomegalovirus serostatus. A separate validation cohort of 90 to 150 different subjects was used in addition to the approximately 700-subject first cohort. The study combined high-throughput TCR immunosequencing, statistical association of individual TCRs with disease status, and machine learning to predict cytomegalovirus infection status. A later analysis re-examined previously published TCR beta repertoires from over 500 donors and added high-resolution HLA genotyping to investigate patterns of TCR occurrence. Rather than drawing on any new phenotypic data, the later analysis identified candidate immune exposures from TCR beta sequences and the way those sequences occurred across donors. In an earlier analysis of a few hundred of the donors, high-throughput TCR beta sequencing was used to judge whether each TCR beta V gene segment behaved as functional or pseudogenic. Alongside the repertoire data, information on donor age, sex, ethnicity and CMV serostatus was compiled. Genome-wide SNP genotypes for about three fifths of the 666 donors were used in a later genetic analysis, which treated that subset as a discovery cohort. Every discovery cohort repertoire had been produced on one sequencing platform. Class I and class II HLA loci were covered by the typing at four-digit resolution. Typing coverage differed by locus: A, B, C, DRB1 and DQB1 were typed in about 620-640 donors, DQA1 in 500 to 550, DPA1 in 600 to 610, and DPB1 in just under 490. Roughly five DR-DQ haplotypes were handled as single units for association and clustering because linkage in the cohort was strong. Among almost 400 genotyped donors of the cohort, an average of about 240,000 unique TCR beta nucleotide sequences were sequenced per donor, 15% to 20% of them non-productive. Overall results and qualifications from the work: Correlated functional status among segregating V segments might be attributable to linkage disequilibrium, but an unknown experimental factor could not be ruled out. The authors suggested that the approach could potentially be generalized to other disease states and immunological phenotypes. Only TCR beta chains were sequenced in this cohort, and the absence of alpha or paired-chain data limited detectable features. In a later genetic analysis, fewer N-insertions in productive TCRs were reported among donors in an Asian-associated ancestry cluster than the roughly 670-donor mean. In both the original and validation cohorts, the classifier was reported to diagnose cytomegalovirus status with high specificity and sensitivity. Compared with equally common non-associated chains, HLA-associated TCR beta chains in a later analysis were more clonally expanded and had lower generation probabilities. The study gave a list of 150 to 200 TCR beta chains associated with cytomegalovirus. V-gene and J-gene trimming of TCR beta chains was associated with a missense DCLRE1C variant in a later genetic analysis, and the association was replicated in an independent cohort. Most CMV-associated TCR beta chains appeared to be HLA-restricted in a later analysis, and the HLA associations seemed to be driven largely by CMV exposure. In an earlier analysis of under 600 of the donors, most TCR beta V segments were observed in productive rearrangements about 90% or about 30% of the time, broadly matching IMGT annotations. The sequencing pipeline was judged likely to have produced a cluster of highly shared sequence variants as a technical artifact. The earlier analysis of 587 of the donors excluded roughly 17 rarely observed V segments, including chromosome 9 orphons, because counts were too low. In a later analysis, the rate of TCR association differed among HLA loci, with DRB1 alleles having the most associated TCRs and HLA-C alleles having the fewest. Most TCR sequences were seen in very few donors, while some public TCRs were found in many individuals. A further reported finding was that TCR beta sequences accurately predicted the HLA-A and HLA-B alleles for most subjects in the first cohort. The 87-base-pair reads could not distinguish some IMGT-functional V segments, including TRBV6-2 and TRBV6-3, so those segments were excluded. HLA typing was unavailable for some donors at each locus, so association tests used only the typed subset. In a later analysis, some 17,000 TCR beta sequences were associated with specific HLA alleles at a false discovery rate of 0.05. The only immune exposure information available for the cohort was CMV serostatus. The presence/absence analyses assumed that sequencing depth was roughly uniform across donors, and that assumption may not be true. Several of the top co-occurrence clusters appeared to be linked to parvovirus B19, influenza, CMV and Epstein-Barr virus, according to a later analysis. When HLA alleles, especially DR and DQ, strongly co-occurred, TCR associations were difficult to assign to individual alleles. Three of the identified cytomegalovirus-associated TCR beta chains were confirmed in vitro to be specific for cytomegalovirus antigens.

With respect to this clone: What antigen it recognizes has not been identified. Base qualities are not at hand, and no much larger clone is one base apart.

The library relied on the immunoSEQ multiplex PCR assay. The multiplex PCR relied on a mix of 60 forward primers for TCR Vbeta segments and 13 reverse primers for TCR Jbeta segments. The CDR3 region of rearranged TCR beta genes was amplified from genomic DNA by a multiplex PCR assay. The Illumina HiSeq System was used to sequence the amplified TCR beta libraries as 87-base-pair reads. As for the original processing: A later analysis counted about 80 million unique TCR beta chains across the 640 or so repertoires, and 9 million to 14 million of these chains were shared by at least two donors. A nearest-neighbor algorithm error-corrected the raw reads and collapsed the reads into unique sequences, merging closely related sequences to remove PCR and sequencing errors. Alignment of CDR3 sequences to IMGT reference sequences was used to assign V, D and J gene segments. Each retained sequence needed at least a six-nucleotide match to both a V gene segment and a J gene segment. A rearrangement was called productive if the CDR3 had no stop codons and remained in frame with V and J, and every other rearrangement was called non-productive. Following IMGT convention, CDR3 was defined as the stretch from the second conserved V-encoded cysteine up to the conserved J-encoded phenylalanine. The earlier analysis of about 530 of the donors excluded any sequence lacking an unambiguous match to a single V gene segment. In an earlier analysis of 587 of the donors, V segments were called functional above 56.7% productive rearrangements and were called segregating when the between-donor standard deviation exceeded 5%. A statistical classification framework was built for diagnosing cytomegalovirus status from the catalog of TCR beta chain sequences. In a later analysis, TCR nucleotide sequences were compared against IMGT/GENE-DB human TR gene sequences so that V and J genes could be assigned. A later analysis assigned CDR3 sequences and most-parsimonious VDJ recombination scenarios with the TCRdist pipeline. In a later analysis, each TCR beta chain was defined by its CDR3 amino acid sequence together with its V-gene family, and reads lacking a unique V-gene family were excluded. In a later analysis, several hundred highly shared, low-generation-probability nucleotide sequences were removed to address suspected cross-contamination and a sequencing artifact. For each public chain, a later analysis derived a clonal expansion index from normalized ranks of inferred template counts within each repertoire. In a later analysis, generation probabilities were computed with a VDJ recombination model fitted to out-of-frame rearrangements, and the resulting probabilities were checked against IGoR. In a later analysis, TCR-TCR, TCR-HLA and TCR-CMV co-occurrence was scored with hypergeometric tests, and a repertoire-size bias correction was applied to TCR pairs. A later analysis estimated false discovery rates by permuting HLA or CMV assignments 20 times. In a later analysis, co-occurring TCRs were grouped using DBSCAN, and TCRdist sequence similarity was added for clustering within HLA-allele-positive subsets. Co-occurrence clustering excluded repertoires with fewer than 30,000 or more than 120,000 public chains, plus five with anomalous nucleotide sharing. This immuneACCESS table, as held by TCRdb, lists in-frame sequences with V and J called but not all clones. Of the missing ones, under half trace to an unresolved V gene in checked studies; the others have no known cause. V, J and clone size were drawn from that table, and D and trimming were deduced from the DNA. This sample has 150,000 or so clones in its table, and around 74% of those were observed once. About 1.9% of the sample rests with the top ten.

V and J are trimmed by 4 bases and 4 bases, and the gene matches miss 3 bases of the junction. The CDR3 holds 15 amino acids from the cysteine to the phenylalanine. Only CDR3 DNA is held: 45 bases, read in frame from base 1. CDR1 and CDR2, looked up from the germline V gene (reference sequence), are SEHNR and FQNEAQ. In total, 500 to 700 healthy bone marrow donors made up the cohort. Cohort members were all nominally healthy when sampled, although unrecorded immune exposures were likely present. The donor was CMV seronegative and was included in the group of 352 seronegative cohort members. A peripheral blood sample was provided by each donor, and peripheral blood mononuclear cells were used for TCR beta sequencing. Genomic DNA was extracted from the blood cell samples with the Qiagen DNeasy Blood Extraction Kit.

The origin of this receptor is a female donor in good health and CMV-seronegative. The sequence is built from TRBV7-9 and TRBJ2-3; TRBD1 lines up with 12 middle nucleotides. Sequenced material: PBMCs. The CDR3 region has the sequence CASSSRDRGPDTQYF. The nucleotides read TGTGCCAGCAGCTCCCGGGACAGGGGGCCAGATACGCAGTATTTT.